These T cell receptor beta chains were read from a single sample in a study of technical replicates of blood from several donors. Sequenced by immunoSEQ multiplex PCR; TCRdb stores in-frame clones only, minus some. The sample carries approximately 12,000 clones, roughly 79% recorded once. The sequenced sample consisted of PBMCs. The receptors were sampled from a human donor in good health. Both conserved end residues are part of each CDR3. A D gene is named only where the DNA matches it firmly. The size of a clone is reported for some rows only, either as once, few or many, or as a class for expanded clones.

d_call | clone_size | j_call | v_call | cdr3_aa | cdr3_nt
- | - | TRBJ1-4 | TRBV6-5 | CASSYRPLAPGEKLFF | TGTGCCAGCAGTTACCGCCCCCTCGCCCCGGGTGAAAAACTGTTTTTT
TRBD2 | few | TRBJ2-7 | TRBV10-1 | CASSPTSSSGTYEQYF | TGCGCCAGCAGTCCAACCTCGTCTAGCGGGACCTACGAGCAGTACTTC
- | - | TRBJ1-3 | TRBV9 | CASSATVSGNTIYF | TGTGCCAGCAGCGCGACAGTCTCTGGAAACACCATATATTTT
TRBD2 | - | TRBJ2-2 | TRBV29-1 | CSVRTSGNSGELFF | TGCAGCGTTAGGACTAGCGGGAACTCCGGGGAGCTGTTTTTT
TRBD2 | - | TRBJ2-3 | TRBV6-5 | CASGREGPDTQYF | TGTGCCAGCGGTAGGGAGGGCCCTGATACGCAGTATTTT
TRBD1 | - | TRBJ2-3 | TRBV7-9 | CASSPRGPDTQYF | TGTGCCAGCAGCCCGAGGGGGCCCGATACGCAGTATTTT
- | once | TRBJ2-3 | TRBV6-6 | CASSISSVLAPDTQYF | TGTGCCAGCAGCATCAGTAGCGTGCTAGCACCCGATACGCAGTATTTT
- | - | TRBJ2-6 | TRBV10-3 | CAISRDTYSGANVLTF | TGTGCCATCAGTCGGGACACCTACTCTGGGGCCAACGTCCTGACTTTC
TRBD1 | few | TRBJ2-2 | TRBV5-1 | CASSDRTGGTGELFF | TGCGCCAGCAGCGACAGGACAGGAGGTACCGGGGAGCTGTTTTTT
TRBD1 | few | TRBJ1-1 | TRBV27 | CASRPTTTGRRGIEAFF | TGTGCCAGCAGACCCACGACGACAGGGCGTCGAGGGATTGAAGCTTTCTTT
TRBD2 | - | TRBJ2-1 | TRBV7-9 | CASSSKREAPHNEQFF | TGTGCCAGCAGCTCGAAGCGGGAGGCCCCGCACAATGAGCAGTTCTTC
TRBD2 | - | TRBJ2-1 | TRBV29-1 | CSAQREMYNEQFF | TGCAGCGCCCAGCGGGAGATGTATAATGAGCAGTTCTTC
- | - | TRBJ2-1 | TRBV10-1 | CATTQGHVNEQFF | TGCGCCACTACACAGGGACATGTCAATGAGCAGTTCTTC
- | - | TRBJ1-2 | TRBV19 | CASSVTGVYGYTF | TGTGCCAGTAGTGTGACGGGAGTTTATGGCTACACCTTC
- | - | TRBJ1-2 | TRBV28 | CASSYFGYYGYTF | TGTGCCAGCAGCTACTTCGGTTACTATGGCTACACCTTC
- | - | TRBJ1-1 | TRBV19 | CASSNEQGRTEAFF | TGTGCCAGTAGTAACGAACAGGGTAGGACTGAAGCTTTCTTT
TRBD2 | - | TRBJ2-3 | TRBV28 | CASSPPGLAGFTDTQYF | TGTGCCAGCAGTCCTCCGGGTCTAGCGGGATTCACAGATACGCAGTATTTT
TRBD2 | - | TRBJ2-2 | TRBV5-1 | CASSPGLAGNGELFF | TGCGCCAGCAGCCCCGGACTAGCGGGAAACGGGGAGCTGTTTTTT